The 11 T cell receptor beta chains given below trace back to one sample, sequenced in a study of blood T cell repertoires in COVID-19. Libraries were prepared by immunoSEQ multiplex PCR; TCRdb keeps only in-frame clonotypes and omits some of them. The sample has roughly 220,000 clones, 80% to 90% seen once. The sample was peripheral blood. The receptors derive from a man aged 25-40 years who had recovered from COVID-19.

This CDR3 reads CASSWDSNSNQPQHF. The CDR3 region has the DNA TGTGCCAGCAGTTGGGACAGTAATAGCAATCAGCCCCAGCATTTT. The gene calls are TRBV2 and TRBJ1-5; 7 bases align to TRBD1. The V gene end was trimmed by 5 bases and the J gene end by 0 bases; junction bases not matched to a gene: 4. Germline lookup yields CDR1 SNHLY and CDR2 FYNNEI. The CDR3 sequence is 15 residues long. Together with reference TRBV2 and TRBJ1-5, the CDR3 gives the full variable domain: EPEVTQTPSHQVTQMGQEVILRCVPISNHLYFYWYRQILGQKVEFLVSFYNNEISEKSEIFDDQFSVERPDGSNFTLKIRSTKLEDSAMYFCASSWDSNSNQPQHFGDGTRLSIL.

As to this clone: Other DNA sequences from this sample encode an identical CDR3 as well. The chain combines TRBV12-3 or TRBV12-4 with TRBJ1-1, with D maybe TRBD1 (5 bases). This CDR3 spans 13 amino acids. V was clipped by 3 bases and J by 5 bases, with 10 bases between them. Here the CDR3 reads CASSFVGGTEAFF. CDR3 coding DNA: TGTGCCAGCAGTTTCGTGGGGGGGACTGAAGCTTTCTTT.

The chain couples TRBV6-1 to TRBJ2-2; D remains unclear. CDR1 MNHNS and CDR2 SASEGT come from the germline V gene. The CDR3 runs 13 residues. Trimming shortened V by 7 bases and J by 1 base, and 7 bases separated the two germline ends. The CDR3 DNA follows: TGTGCCAGCAATCCAGGGAACACCGGGGAGCTGTTTTTT. Translated, it gives CASNPGNTGELFF.

This chain links TRBV19 with TRBJ1-2; D call uncertain. Trimming left V 7 bases short and J 8 bases short, with 26 bases between. The CDR3 spans 16 residues. Germline CDR1 is LNHDA and CDR2 is SQIVND (reference sequence). For the CDR3, the DNA is TGTGCCAGTAACGCAAACCTAGACACCGGGAATTGGGGCTACACCTTC. Its translation: CASNANLDTGNWGYTF.

The rearrangement links TRBV19 to TRBJ2-2, with 14 bases matching TRBD2. The ends lost 6 bases at V and 3 bases at J; junction bases unmatched: 6. This CDR3 has 17 residues. Germline-derived CDR1 and CDR2 are LNHDA and SQIVND (reference sequence). The CDR3, as DNA: TGTGCCAGTAGCAACGAGGGACTAGCGGGAGACACCGGGGAGCTGTTTTTT. Translation: CASSNEGLAGDTGELFF.

V gene TRBV7-8 combines with J gene TRBJ2-7, with D perhaps matching TRBD2 (5 bases). V shed 1 base and J shed 2 bases, with 15 bases lying between them. The CDR3 extends over 16 amino acids. The germline gives CDR1 SGHVS, CDR2 FQNEAQ. For the CDR3, the DNA is TGTGCCAGCAGCTTAGACGTCTCGGGGTACGCCTACGAGCAGTACTTC. This encodes CASSLDVSGYAYEQYF.

The chain couples TRBV5-1 to TRBJ1-2; the match to TRBD1 covers 10 bases. This CDR3 is 15 amino acids long. J lost 3 bases, V lost 0 bases, and 2 bases had no gene match. Germline V CDR1 and CDR2: SGHRS, YFSETQ. The CDR3 DNA follows: TGCGCCAGCAGCTTGGGACAGGGGGCTGACTATGGCTACACCTTC. Amino acids: CASSLGQGADYGYTF.

This clone was counted only a few times. The chain couples TRBV5-1 to TRBJ1-1, with 10 bases lining up with TRBD1. Germline CDR1 is SGHRS and CDR2 is YFSETQ. This CDR3 comprises 15 residues. Losses at the gene ends were 0 bases for V and 4 bases for J; bases not matched to a gene: 3. The CDR3 DNA reads TGCGCCAGCAGCTTGGCTGGGGACAGGGGCACTGAAGCTTTCTTT. Protein: CASSLAGDRGTEAFF.

This clone was picked up one time. This chain joins TRBV6-2 or TRBV6-3 and TRBJ1-5, with 7 nucleotides matching TRBD1. V dropped 0 bases and J dropped 6; count of bases not matched to a gene: 5. There are 15 residues in the CDR3. Germline V gene data show CDR1 as MNHEY and CDR2 as SVGEGT. CDR3 amino acids: CASSYSGRGTQPQHF. CDR3 DNA: TGTGCCAGCAGTTACTCGGGCAGGGGGACTCAGCCCCAGCATTTT.

The genes are TRBV5-1 and TRBJ2-3; 7 bases map to TRBD2. This CDR3 has 17 residues. J gave up 2 bases and V 0 bases, and 9 bases lay outside the gene matches. Germline values: CDR1 SGHRS, CDR2 YFSETQ. This chain's CDR3 is CASSLGQRGPPTDTQYF. The CDR3 nucleotides read TGCGCCAGCAGCTTGGGCCAGCGGGGACCACCCACAGATACGCAGTATTTT.

This clone is a singleton in its sample. CDR3 residues: CASSLVGSGGAYVETQYF. The CDR3, as DNA: TGTGCCAGCAGCTTAGTTGGTAGCGGGGGGGCCTATGTAGAGACCCAGTACTTC. The genes are TRBV7-2 and TRBJ2-5; 11 nucleotides agree with TRBD2. CDR1 is SGHTA, CDR2 FQGNSA, per germline. The CDR3 loop spans 18 amino acids. Germline trimming cut 1 base from V and 4 bases from J; bases unmatched to any gene: 11.